This T cell receptor beta chain was recorded in a study of blood T cell repertoires in COVID-19. The table came from immunoSEQ multiplex PCR; TCRdb's copy has only in-frame clones and leaves some out. This table has about 66,000 clones, 90% to 95% appearing once. Germline V gives CDR1 SGHRS, CDR2 YFSETQ. CDR3 length: 14 amino acids. Between the trimmed V and J ends, which lost 3 bases and 6 bases, there was a span of 13 bases. This TCR was recovered from a human donor in a cohort sampled during active COVID-19. This chain uses TRBV5-1 with TRBJ2-1; a possible D gene is TRBD1 (5 bases). Input material: peripheral blood. CDR3 DNA: TGCGCCAGCAGCTCTAATACAGGCTCCAATGAGCAGTTCTTC. Its translation is CASSSNTGSNEQFF.